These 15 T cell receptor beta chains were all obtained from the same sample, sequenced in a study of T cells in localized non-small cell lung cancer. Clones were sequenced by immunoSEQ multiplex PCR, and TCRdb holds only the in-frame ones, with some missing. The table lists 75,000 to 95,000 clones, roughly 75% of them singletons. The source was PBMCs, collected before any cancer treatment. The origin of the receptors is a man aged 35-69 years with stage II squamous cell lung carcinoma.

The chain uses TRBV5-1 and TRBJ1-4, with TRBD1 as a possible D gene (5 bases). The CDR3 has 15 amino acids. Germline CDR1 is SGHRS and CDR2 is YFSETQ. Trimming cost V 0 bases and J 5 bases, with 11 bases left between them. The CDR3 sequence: CASSLAPGRNEKLFF. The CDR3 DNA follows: TGCGCCAGCAGCTTGGCTCCAGGGCGGAATGAAAAACTGTTTTTT.

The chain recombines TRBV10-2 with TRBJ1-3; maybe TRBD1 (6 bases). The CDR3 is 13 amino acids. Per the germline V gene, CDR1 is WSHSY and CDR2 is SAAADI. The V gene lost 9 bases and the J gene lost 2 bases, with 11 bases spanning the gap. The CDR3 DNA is TGCGCCAGTTTGGACAGTGCTGGAAACACCATATATTTT. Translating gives CASLDSAGNTIYF.

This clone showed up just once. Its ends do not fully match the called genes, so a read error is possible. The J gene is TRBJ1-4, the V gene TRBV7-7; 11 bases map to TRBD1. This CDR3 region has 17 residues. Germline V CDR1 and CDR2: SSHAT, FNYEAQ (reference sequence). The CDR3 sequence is CASSIGTGGVANEKLFF. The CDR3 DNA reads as TGTGCTAGCAGCATTGGGACAGGGGGAGTAGCTAATGAAAAACTGTTTTTT.

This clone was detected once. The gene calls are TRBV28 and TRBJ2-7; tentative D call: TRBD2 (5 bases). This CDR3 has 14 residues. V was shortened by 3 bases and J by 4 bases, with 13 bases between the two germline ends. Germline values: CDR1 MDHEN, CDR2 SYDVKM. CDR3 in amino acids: CASSFGITFYEQYF. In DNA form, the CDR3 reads TGTGCCAGCAGTTTCGGGATTACCTTTTACGAGCAGTACTTC.

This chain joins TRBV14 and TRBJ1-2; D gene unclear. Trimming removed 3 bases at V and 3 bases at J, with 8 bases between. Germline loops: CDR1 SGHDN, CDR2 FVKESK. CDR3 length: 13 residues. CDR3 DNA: TGTGCCAGCAGCCAGATGGACTACTATGGCTACACCTTC. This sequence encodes CASSQMDYYGYTF.

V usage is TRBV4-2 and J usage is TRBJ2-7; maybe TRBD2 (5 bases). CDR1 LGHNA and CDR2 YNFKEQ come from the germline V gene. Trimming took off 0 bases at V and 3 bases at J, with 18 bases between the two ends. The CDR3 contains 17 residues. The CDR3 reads CASSQDLRRRGLYEQYF. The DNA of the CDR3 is TGTGCCAGCAGCCAAGATCTCCGTAGGAGAGGGCTCTACGAGCAGTACTTC.

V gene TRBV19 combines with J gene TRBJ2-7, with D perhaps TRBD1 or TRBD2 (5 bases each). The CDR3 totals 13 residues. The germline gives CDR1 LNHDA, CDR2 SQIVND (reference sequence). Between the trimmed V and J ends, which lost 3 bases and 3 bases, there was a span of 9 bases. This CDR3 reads CASSIDSGYEQYF. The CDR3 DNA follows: TGTGCCAGTAGTATTGACAGCGGCTACGAGCAGTACTTC.

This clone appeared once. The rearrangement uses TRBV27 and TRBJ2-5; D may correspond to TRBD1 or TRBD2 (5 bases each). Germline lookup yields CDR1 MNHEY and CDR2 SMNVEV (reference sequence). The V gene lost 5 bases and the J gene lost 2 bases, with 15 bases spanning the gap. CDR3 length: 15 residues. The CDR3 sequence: CASSRSGTAQETQYF. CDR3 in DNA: TGTGCCAGCAGTCGTTCCGGGACGGCACAAGAGACCCAGTACTTC.

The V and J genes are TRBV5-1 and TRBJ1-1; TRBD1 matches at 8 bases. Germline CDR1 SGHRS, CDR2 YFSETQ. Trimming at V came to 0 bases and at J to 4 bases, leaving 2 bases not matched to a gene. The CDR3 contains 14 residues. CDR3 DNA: TGCGCCAGCAGCTTGGGGCAGGGGGCCACTGAAGCTTTCTTT. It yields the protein CASSLGQGATEAFF.

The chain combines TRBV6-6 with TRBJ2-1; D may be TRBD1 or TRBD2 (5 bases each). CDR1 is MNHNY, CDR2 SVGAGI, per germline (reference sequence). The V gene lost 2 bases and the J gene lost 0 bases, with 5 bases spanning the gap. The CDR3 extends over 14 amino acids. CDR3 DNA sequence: TGTGCCAGCAGTTACGGGGGCTCCTACAATGAGCAGTTCTTC. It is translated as CASSYGGSYNEQFF.

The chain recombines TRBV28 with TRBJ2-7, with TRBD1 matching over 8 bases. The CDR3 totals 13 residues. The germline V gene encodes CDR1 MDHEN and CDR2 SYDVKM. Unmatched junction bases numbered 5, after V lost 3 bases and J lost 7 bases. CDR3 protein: CASSLQGAQEQYF. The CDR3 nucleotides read TGTGCCAGCAGTTTGCAGGGGGCTCAAGAGCAGTACTTC.

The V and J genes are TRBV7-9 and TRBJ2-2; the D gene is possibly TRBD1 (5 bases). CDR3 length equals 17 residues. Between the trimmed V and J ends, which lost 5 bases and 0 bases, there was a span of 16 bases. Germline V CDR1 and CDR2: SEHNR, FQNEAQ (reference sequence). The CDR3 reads CASSATDRRPNTGELFF. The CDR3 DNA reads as TGTGCCAGCAGCGCAACTGACAGACGCCCGAACACCGGGGAGCTGTTTTTT.

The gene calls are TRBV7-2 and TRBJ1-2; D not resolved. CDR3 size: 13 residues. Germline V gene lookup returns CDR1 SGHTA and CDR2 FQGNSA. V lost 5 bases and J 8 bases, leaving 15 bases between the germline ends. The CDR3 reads CASSRSDVVGYTF. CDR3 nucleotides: TGTGCCAGCAGCCGCAGCGACGTGGTGGGCTACACCTTC.

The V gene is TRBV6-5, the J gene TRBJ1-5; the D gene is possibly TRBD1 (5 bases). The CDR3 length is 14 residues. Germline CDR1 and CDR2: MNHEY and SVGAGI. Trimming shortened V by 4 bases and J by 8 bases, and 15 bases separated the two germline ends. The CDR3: CASSWDEGTKPQHF. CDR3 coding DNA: TGTGCCAGCAGTTGGGACGAGGGGACGAAGCCCCAGCATTTT.

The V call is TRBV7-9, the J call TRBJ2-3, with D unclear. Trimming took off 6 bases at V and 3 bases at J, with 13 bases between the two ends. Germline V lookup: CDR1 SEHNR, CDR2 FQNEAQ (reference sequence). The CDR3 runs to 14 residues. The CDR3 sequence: CASSFSSETDTQYF. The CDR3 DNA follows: TGTGCCAGCAGTTTTTCGTCGGAAACAGATACGCAGTATTTT.